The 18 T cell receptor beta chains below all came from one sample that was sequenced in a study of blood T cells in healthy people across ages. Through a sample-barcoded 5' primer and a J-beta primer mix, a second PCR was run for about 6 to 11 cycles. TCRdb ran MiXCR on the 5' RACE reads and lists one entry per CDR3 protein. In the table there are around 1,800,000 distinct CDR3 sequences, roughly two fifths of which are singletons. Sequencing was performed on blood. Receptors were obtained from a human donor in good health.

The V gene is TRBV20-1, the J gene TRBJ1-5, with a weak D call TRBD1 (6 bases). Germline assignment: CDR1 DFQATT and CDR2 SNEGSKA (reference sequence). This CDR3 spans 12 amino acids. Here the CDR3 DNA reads TGCAGGGTAACAAGGGGGAATCAGCCCCAGCATTTT. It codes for CRVTRGNQPQHF.

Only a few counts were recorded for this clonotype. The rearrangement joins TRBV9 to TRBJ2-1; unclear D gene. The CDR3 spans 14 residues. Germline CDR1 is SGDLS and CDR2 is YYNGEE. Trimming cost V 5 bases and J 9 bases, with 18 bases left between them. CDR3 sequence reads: CASSTVPVSFEQFF. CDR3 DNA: TGTGCCAGCAGTACAGTACCAGTTAGCTTTGAGCAGTTCTTC. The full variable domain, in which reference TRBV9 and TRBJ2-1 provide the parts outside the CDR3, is DSGVTQTPKHLITATGQRVTLRCSPRSGDLSVYWYQQSLDQGLQFLIQYYNGEERAKGNILERFSAQQFPDLHSELNLSSLELGDSALYFCASSTVPVSFEQFFGPGTRLTVL.

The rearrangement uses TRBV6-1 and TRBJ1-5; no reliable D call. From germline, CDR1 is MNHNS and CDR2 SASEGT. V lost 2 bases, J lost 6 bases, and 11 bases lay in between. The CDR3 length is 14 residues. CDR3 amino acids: CASSEFLIGQPQHF. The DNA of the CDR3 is TGTGCCAGCAGTGAATTCCTTATCGGTCAGCCCCAGCATTTT.

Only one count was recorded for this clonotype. The CDR3 nucleotides are TGCAGTGCTAGTTCGTCAGAGGGTGATGAAAAACTGTTTTTT. Translated: CSASSSEGDEKLFF. The genes are TRBV20-1 and TRBJ1-4; D is unresolved. V was shortened by 3 bases and J by 6 bases, with 14 bases between the two germline ends. The CDR3 spans 14 residues. In germline, CDR1 is DFQATT, CDR2 SNEGSKA (reference sequence).

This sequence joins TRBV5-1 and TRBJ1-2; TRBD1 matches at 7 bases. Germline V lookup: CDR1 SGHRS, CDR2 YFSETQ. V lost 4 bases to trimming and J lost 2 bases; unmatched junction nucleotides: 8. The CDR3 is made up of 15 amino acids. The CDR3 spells CASSPSDRLNYGYTF. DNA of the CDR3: TGCGCCAGCAGCCCTTCGGACAGGTTGAACTATGGCTACACCTTC.

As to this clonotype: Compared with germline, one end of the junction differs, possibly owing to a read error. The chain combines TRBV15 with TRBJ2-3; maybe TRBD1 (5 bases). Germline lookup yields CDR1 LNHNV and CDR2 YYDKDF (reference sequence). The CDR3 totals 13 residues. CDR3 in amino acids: CATEGIDTGTQYF. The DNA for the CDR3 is TGTGCCACCGAAGGGATAGACACAGGTACGCAGTATTTT.

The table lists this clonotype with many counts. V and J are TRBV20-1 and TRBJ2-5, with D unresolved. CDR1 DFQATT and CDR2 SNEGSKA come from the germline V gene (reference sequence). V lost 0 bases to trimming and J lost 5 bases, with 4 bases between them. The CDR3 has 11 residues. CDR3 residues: CSARDEETQYF. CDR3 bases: TGCAGTGCTAGAGATGAGGAGACCCAGTACTTC.

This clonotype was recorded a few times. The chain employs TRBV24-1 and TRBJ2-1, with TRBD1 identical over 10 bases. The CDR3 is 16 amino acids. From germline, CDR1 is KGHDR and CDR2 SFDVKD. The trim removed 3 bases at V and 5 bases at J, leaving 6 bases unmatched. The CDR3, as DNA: TGTGCCACCAGTGATGTGACCGGGACAGGGGACAATGAGCAGTTCTTC. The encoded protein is CATSDVTGTGDNEQFF.

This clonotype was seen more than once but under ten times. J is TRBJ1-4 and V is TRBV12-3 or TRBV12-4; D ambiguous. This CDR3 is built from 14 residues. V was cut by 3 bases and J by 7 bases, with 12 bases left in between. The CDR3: CASSFESSGEKLFF. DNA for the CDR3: TGTGCCAGCAGTTTCGAGAGCTCGGGTGAAAAACTGTTTTTT.

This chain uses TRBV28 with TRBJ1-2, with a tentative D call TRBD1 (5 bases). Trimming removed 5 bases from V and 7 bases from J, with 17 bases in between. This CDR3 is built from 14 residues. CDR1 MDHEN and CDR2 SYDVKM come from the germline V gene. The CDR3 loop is CASSQTGEAGGYTF. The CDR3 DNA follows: TGTGCCAGCAGTCAAACGGGGGAGGCGGGTGGCTACACCTTC.

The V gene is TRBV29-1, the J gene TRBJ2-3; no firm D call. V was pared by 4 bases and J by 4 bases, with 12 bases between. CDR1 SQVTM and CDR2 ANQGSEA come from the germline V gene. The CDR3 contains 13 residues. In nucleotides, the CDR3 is TGCAGCGTTGTAACTTCCGCGGCAGATACGCAGTATTTT. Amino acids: CSVVTSAADTQYF.

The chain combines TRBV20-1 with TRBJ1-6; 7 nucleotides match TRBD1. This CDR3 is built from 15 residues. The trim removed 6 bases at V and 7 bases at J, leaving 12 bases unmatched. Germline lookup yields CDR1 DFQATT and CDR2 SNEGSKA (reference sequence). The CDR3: CSARTGGGVNSPLHF. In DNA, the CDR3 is TGCAGTGCCCGGACAGGCGGGGGAGTGAATTCACCCCTCCACTTT.

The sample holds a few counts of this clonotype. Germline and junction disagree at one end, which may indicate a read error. The CDR3 DNA follows: TGTGCCAGCAGTTTAGAACTAGCGGGTGCTGAGACCCAGTACTTC. It encodes CASSLELAGAETQYF. The chain has TRBV7-2 and TRBJ2-5; 9 bases are a match to TRBD2. Germline lookup yields CDR1 SGHTA and CDR2 FQGNSA. The CDR3 has 15 amino acids.

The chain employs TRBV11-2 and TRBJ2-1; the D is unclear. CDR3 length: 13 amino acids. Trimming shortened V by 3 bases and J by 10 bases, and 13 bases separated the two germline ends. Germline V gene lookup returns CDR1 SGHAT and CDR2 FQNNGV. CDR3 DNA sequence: TGTGCCAGCAGCTTCAAGGGTTCCTACGAGCAGTTCTTC. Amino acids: CASSFKGSYEQFF.

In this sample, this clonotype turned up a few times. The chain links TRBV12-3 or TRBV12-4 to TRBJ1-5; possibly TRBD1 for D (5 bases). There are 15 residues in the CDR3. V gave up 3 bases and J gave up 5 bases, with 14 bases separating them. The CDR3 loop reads CASSLTEQEDQPQHF. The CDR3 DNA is TGTGCCAGCAGTTTGACAGAGCAGGAAGATCAGCCCCAGCATTTT.

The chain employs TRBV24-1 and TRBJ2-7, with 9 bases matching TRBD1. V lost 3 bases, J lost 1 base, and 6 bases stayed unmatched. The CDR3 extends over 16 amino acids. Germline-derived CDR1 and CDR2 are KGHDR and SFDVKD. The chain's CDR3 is CATSDGYGTGSYEQYF. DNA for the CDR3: TGTGCCACCAGTGATGGATACGGGACAGGGTCCTACGAGCAGTACTTC.

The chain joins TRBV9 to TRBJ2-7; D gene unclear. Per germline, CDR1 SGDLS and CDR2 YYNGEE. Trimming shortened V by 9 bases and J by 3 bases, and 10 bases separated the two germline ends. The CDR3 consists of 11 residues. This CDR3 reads CANLECYEQYF. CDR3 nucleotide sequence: TGTGCCAACTTGGAGTGCTACGAGCAGTACTTC.

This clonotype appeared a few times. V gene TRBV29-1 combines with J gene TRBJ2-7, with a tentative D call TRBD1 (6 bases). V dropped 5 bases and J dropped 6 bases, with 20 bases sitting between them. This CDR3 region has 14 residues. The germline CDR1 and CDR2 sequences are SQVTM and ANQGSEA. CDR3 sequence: CSVSPGQPPSEQYF. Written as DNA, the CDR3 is TGCAGCGTTAGTCCAGGACAGCCCCCTAGCGAGCAGTACTTC.